The 8 T cell receptor beta chains presented below share a single source sample, sequenced in a study of cytomegalovirus exposure and HLA in healthy donors. Primers for the PCR totalled 60 Vbeta and 13 Jbeta. Assay: immunoSEQ multiplex PCR; the TCRdb copy retains only in-frame clones and omits some. Of roughly 150,000 clones listed, about three quarters are singletons. The sequenced sample was PBMCs. The receptors come from a woman aged 35 to 49 in good health and CMV-seropositive.

The V call is TRBV7-9, the J call TRBJ1-2, with D hard to call. This CDR3 is 14 amino acids long. Between the trimmed V and J ends, which lost 5 bases and 1 base, there was a span of 11 bases. Per the germline V gene, CDR1 is SEHNR and CDR2 is FQNEAQ (reference sequence). CDR3 sequence: CASSPNQLNYGYTF. The CDR3 DNA sequence: TGTGCCAGCAGCCCGAATCAACTTAACTATGGCTACACCTTC.

The chain recombines TRBV7-8 with TRBJ1-1; D may be TRBD1 (6 bases). The length of the CDR3 is 14 residues. CDR1 is SGHVS, CDR2 FQNEAQ, per germline. Trimming took off 4 bases at V and 5 bases at J, with 14 bases between the two ends. CDR3 sequence: CASSSLRGRTEAFF. CDR3 in DNA: TGTGCCAGCAGCTCCCTCAGGGGTAGAACTGAAGCTTTCTTT.

The chain uses TRBV5-4 and TRBJ1-3, with 8 nucleotides matching TRBD1. CDR1 and CDR2 from the germline V gene are SGHNT and YYREEE (reference sequence). The CDR3 is 16 amino acids. V gave up 3 bases and J gave up 0 bases; unmatched junction bases: 5. Written as DNA, the CDR3 is TGTGCCAGCAGCTCAGATACAGGGGGCTCTGGAAACACCATATATTTT. Its translation: CASSSDTGGSGNTIYF.

The chain links TRBV30 to TRBJ1-4; D call uncertain. The CDR3 contains 13 residues. Trimming took 1 base from V and 10 from J, leaving 13 bases between them. CDR1 is GTSNPN and CDR2 is SVGIG in the germline V gene (reference sequence). The CDR3, as DNA: TGTGCCTGGAGTGCGGTAGGTAGAGGAAAACTGTTTTTT. It encodes CAWSAVGRGKLFF.

The chain combines TRBV7-2 with TRBJ2-7; 8 bases line up with TRBD2. The ends lost 1 base at V and 2 bases at J; junction bases unmatched: 1. Per germline, CDR1 SGHTA and CDR2 FQGNSA. The CDR3 is 14 amino acids. The CDR3 region has the DNA TGTGCCAGCAGCTTAGAGCGGGGGCCCTACGAGCAGTACTTC. Translation gives CASSLERGPYEQYF.

This chain uses TRBV2 with TRBJ2-1; a possible D gene is TRBD1 (6 bases). Between the trimmed V and J ends, which lost 2 bases and 9 bases, there was a span of 11 bases. The CDR3 loop spans 13 amino acids. From germline, CDR1 is SNHLY and CDR2 FYNNEI. The CDR3 DNA sequence: TGTGCCAGCAGTGAAAGGGGGACAAGTGAGCAGTTCTTC. It is translated as CASSERGTSEQFF.

This clone appeared a single time. The identical CDR3 is also encoded by other nucleotide sequences in the sample. The chain is built from TRBV29-1 and TRBJ2-3; D not resolved. The germline V gene has CDR1 SQVTM and CDR2 ANQGSEA. The CDR3 is 12 amino acids. Trimming took 4 bases from V and 1 from J, leaving 6 bases between them. The CDR3 coding sequence is TGCAGCGTTGTAAGAGGCACAGATACGCAGTATTTT. Protein sequence: CSVVRGTDTQYF.

The chain uses TRBV5-5 and TRBJ1-5; tentatively, D is TRBD1 (6 bases). V was trimmed by 3 bases and J by 3 bases, leaving 10 bases between them. The germline V gene has CDR1 SGHKS and CDR2 YYEKEE (reference sequence). This CDR3 spans 14 amino acids. The CDR3 protein is CASSSGQNNQPQHF. CDR3 sequence (DNA): TGTGCCAGCAGCTCAGGACAGAACAATCAGCCCCAGCATTTT.